Listed below are T cell receptor beta chains from one sample, sequenced in a study of cytomegalovirus exposure and HLA in healthy donors. The data were produced by immunoSEQ multiplex PCR, yet TCRdb's version contains in-frame clones alone and is incomplete. Altogether fewer than 200,000 clones are present, roughly 80% being singletons, with the ten largest covering 4.9%. The sample consisted of PBMCs. The receptors here all came from a male donor in good health and CMV-seronegative. The CDR3 runs from the conserved cysteine through the conserved F or W.

J gene | V gene | CDR3 protein
TRBJ2-7 | TRBV2 | CASRGTGKIQQYF
TRBJ2-7 | TRBV13 | CASSLANLAGGPGEQYF
TRBJ1-5 | TRBV2 | CASSDLYSNQPQHF
TRBJ2-3 | TRBV7-9 | CSSSPQGANTQYF
TRBJ1-3 | TRBV19 | CASSATTGTGGPGNTIYF
TRBJ1-3 | TRBV2 | CASSPDRLSGNTIYF
TRBJ2-7 | TRBV29-1 | CSGGQVAEQYF
TRBJ2-2 | TRBV30 | CAWSRGPNTGELFF
TRBJ2-7 | TRBV6-5 | CASSYSGTSGEQYF
TRBJ2-3 | TRBV4-1 | CASSQDRTTGTDTQYF
TRBJ2-5 | TRBV6-4 | CASSEAIADQETQYF
TRBJ2-1 | TRBV27 | CASSSGTGGSYNEQFF
TRBJ2-7 | TRBV27 | CASSLHGGPGEQYF
TRBJ2-3 | TRBV6-5 | CASSWGGFSTDTQYF
TRBJ2-7 | TRBV4-1 | CASSQGTSGRYEQYF
TRBJ2-1 | TRBV9 | CASSVVGSGDEQFF
TRBJ2-2 | TRBV7-8 | CASSLVGQGTGELFF
TRBJ2-1 | TRBV7-9 | CASSLALAGYNEQFF
TRBJ1-1 | TRBV6-1 | CASSGQGGNTEAFF
TRBJ2-7 | TRBV13 | CASSLARGYEQYF
TRBJ2-3 | TRBV29-1 | CSPRRGLSSTDTQYF
TRBJ2-7 | TRBV7-8 | CASSLEGTVGYEQYF